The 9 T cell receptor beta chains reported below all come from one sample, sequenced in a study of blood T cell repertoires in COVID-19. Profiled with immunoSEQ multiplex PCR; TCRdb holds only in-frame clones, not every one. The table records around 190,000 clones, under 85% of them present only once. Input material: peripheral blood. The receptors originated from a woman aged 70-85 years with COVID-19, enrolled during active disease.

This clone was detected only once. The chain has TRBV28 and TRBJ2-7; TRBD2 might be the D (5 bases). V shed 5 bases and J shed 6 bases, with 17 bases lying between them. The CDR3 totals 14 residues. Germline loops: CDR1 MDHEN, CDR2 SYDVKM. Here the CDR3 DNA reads TGTGCCAGCAGTCTCCCGGGATCGCGACCCGAGCAGTACTTC. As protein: CASSLPGSRPEQYF. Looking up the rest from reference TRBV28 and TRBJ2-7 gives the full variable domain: DVKVTQSSRYLVKRTGEKVFLECVQDMDHENMFWYRQDPGLGLRLIYFSYDVKMKEKGDIPEGYSVSREKKERFSLILESASTNQTSMYLCASSLPGSRPEQYFGPGTRLTVT.

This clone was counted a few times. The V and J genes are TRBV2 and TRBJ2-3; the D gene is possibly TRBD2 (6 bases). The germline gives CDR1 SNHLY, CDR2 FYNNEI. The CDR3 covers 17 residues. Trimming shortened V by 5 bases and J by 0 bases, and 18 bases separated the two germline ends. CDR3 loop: CASSYPTSSGSTDTQYF. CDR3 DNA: TGTGCCAGCAGTTACCCGACTAGTTCGGGCAGCACAGATACGCAGTATTTT.

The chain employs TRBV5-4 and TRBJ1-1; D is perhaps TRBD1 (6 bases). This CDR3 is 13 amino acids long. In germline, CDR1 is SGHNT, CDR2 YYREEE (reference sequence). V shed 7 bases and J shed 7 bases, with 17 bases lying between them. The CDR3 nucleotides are TGTGCCAGCCAACGCTACAGGGTTGGTGAAGCTTTCTTT. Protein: CASQRYRVGEAFF.

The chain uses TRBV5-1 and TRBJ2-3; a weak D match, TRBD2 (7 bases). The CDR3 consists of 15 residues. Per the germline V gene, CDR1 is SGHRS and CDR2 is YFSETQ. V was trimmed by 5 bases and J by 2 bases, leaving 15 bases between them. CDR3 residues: CASRGASGLTDTQYF. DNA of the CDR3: TGCGCCAGCAGGGGGGCTAGCGGCCTCACAGATACGCAGTATTTT.

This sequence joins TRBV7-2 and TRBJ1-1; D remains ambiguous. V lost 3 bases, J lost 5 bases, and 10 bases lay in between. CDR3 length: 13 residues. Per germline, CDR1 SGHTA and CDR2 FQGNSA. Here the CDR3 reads CASSFSQVTEAFF. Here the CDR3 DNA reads TGTGCCAGCAGCTTTTCCCAGGTAACTGAAGCTTTCTTT.

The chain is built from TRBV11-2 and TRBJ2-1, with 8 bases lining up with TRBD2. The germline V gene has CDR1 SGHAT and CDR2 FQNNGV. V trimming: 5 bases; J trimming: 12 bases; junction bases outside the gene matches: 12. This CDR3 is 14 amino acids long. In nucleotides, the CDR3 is TGTGCCAGCAGCCCCTCGGGGGGGCGAGTCCGGCAGTTCTTC. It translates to CASSPSGGRVRQFF.

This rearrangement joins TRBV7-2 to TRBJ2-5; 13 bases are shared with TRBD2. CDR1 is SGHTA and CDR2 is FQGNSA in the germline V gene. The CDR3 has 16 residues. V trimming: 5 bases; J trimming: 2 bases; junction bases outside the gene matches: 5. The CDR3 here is CASSLGLAGTQETQYF. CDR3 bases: TGTGCCAGCAGCCTGGGACTAGCGGGGACACAAGAGACCCAGTACTTC.

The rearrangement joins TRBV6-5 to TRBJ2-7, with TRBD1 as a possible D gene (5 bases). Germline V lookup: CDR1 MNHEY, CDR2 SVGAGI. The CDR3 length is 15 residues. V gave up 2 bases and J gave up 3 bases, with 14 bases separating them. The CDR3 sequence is CASSYRTDRVYEQYF. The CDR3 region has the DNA TGTGCCAGCAGTTACCGCACTGACAGAGTCTACGAGCAGTACTTC.

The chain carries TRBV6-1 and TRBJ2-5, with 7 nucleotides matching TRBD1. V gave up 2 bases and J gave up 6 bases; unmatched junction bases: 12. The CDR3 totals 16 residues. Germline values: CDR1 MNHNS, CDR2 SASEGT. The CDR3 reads CASSETGQYPGKTQYF. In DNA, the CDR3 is TGTGCCAGCAGTGAAACGGGACAGTACCCGGGAAAGACCCAGTACTTC.